These 10 T cell receptor beta chains came from one sample sequenced in a study of T cell changes during pregnancy in multiple sclerosis. Clones were sequenced by immunoSEQ multiplex PCR, and TCRdb holds only the in-frame ones, with some missing. The sample holds 50,000 to 65,000 clones, approximately 91% seen once. Sequences were derived from peripheral blood, sampled in the second trimester of pregnancy. These TCRs come from a female donor with multiple sclerosis, enrolled in a pregnancy study.

The chain carries TRBV2 and TRBJ1-2; 7 bases agree with TRBD1. The CDR3 has 13 residues. Germline trimming cut 7 bases from V and 6 bases from J; bases unmatched to any gene: 8. CDR1 and CDR2 from the germline V gene are SNHLY and FYNNEI. The CDR3 region is CASTPWTGNGYTF. CDR3 nucleotides: TGTGCCAGCACTCCCTGGACAGGAAATGGCTACACCTTC. Complete variable domain (other parts from reference TRBV2 and TRBJ1-2): EPEVTQTPSHQVTQMGQEVILRCVPISNHLYFYWYRQILGQKVEFLVSFYNNEISEKSEIFDDQFSVERPDGSNFTLKIRSTKLEDSAMYFCASTPWTGNGYTFGSGTRLTVV.

The rearrangement links TRBV9 to TRBJ1-5; D gene uncertain. Germline V gene lookup returns CDR1 SGDLS and CDR2 YYNGEE. There are 14 residues in the CDR3. The ends were cut back, 0 bases at V and 9 bases at J, with 13 bases in the middle. CDR3 nucleotide sequence: TGTGCCAGCAGCGTAGATGGCAGAGGAGGGCCCCAGCATTTT. It is translated as CASSVDGRGGPQHF. Combining the CDR3 with reference TRBV9 and TRBJ1-5 gives the whole variable domain DSGVTQTPKHLITATGQRVTLRCSPRSGDLSVYWYQQSLDQGLQFLIQYYNGEERAKGNILERFSAQQFPDLHSELNLSSLELGDSALYFCASSVDGRGGPQHFGDGTRLSIL.

This chain uses TRBV4-3 with TRBJ2-2; 10 bases align to TRBD2. The CDR3 sequence is 17 residues long. CDR1 LGHNA and CDR2 YSLEER come from the germline V gene. The J segment lost 5 bases and the V segment lost 5 bases, leaving 11 bases of the junction unmatched. CDR3 in amino acids: CASSAEPAGGPTGELFF. The CDR3 DNA sequence: TGCGCCAGCAGCGCTGAACCAGCGGGGGGGCCGACCGGGGAGCTGTTTTTT.

V gene TRBV7-3 combines with J gene TRBJ1-5; D is perhaps TRBD1 (5 bases). The CDR3 totals 20 residues. Germline-derived CDR1 and CDR2 are SGHTA and FQGTGA. V lost 0 bases, J lost 3 bases, and 24 bases lay in between. Here the CDR3 reads CASSLTGDPDRRSSNQPQHF. The CDR3 nucleotides read TGTGCCAGCAGCTTAACAGGGGATCCGGACCGCCGTTCCTCCAATCAGCCCCAGCATTTT.

The chain joins TRBV18 to TRBJ2-1; 9 bases match TRBD1. The CDR3 sequence is 16 residues long. CDR1 KGHSH and CDR2 LQKENI come from the germline V gene. V dropped 6 bases and J dropped 0; count of bases not matched to a gene: 6. CDR3 bases: TGTGCCAGCTCCGGACAGGGGTCGAGCTCCTACAATGAGCAGTTCTTC. Its protein product is CASSGQGSSSYNEQFF.

The chain links TRBV6-4 to TRBJ2-6, with D possibly matching TRBD1 (6 bases). The CDR3 has 16 amino acids. Germline CDR1 and CDR2: MRHNA and SNTAGT. The V and J ends lost 3 bases and 0 bases respectively, with 9 bases between them. DNA of the CDR3: TGTGCCAGCAGTGAAACAGGGCTCTCTGGGGCCAACGTCCTGACTTTC. Its protein product is CASSETGLSGANVLTF.

The genes are TRBV7-6 and TRBJ1-2; D is perhaps TRBD1 (5 bases). CDR1 SGHVS and CDR2 FNYEAQ come from the germline V gene. CDR3 length: 16 residues. V lost 1 base and J 8 bases, leaving 20 bases between the germline ends. Here the CDR3 DNA reads TGTGCCAGCAGCTTAGACCCCGGGCAGACGGAGGGGGGCTACACCTTC. This gives the protein CASSLDPGQTEGGYTF.

V is TRBV9 and J is TRBJ2-5, with a possible D match to TRBD2 (6 bases). Trimming removed 4 bases from V and 2 bases from J, with 12 bases in between. The germline gives CDR1 SGDLS, CDR2 YYNGEE. This CDR3 spans 14 amino acids. CDR3 sequence reads: CASSREVGQETQYF. DNA for the CDR3: TGTGCCAGCAGCAGGGAGGTGGGGCAAGAGACCCAGTACTTC.

The V gene is TRBV7-2, the J gene TRBJ1-2, with 8 bases identical to TRBD1. Germline values: CDR1 SGHTA, CDR2 FQGNSA. V shed 3 bases and J 2 bases; nucleotides not matched to a gene: 5. The CDR3 covers 15 residues. The CDR3 here is CASSFQAGGNYGYTF. The CDR3 coding sequence is TGTGCCAGCAGCTTCCAGGCAGGGGGCAACTATGGCTACACCTTC.

The chain couples TRBV18 to TRBJ2-1; D perhaps matches TRBD1 (6 bases). Germline V CDR1 and CDR2: KGHSH, LQKENI. V was shortened by 6 bases and J by 4 bases, with 16 bases between the two germline ends. The CDR3 extends over 15 amino acids. CDR3 sequence: CASSPGSGAYNEQFF. CDR3 DNA: TGTGCCAGCTCGCCGGGGTCAGGGGCATACAATGAGCAGTTCTTC.